Below are 3 T cell receptor beta chains sequenced from a single sample in a study of identical twins (dated by TCRdb to between 2015 and 2016). Library prep was done by 5' RACE. The instrument was an Illumina HiSeq 2000. TCRdb itself trimmed the public reads at Q25 with fastp, ran MiXCR and retained productive beta chains. Each entry merges the rows of one CDR3 protein and shows their most common DNA and genes. The sample data list roughly 720,000 distinct CDR3 sequences, and 15% to 20% of these were observed just once. The top ten constitute around 13% of the sample. The data were also submitted as part of a second study, on T cells expressing NK-cell markers.

The sample comprised PBMCs. The receptors were gathered from a woman aged 18-30 years in good health.

The chain combines TRBV9 with TRBJ2-7; D possibly matches TRBD1 or TRBD2 (5 bases each). Per germline, CDR1 SGDLS and CDR2 YYNGEE. V lost 0 bases to trimming and J lost 3 bases, with 13 bases between them. This CDR3 is built from 15 residues. In nucleotides, the CDR3 is TGTGCCAGCAGCGTAGGTGCCGGGACCGACTACGAGCAGTACTTC. Translation: CASSVGAGTDYEQYF.

This clonotype has more than one count but fewer than ten. The chain recombines TRBV15 with TRBJ2-7, with D maybe TRBD2 (5 bases). The CDR3 is 15 amino acids. Trimming left V 0 bases short and J 0 bases short, with 9 bases between. In germline, CDR1 is LNHNV, CDR2 YYDKDF (reference sequence). CDR3 nucleotide sequence: TGTGCCACCAGCAGAGATCGGGGTTTCTCCTACGAGCAGTACTTC. Translated, it gives CATSRDRGFSYEQYF.

This clonotype has just a few counts. The chain carries TRBV10-3 and TRBJ2-1; a possible D gene is TRBD1 (6 bases). Germline CDR1 and CDR2: ENHRY and SYGVKD. This CDR3 has 15 residues. V lost 1 base and J lost 1, with 8 bases in between. This CDR3 is CAISELGGSYNEQFF. CDR3 bases: TGTGCCATCAGTGAGTTAGGGGGTTCCTACAATGAGCAGTTCTTC.